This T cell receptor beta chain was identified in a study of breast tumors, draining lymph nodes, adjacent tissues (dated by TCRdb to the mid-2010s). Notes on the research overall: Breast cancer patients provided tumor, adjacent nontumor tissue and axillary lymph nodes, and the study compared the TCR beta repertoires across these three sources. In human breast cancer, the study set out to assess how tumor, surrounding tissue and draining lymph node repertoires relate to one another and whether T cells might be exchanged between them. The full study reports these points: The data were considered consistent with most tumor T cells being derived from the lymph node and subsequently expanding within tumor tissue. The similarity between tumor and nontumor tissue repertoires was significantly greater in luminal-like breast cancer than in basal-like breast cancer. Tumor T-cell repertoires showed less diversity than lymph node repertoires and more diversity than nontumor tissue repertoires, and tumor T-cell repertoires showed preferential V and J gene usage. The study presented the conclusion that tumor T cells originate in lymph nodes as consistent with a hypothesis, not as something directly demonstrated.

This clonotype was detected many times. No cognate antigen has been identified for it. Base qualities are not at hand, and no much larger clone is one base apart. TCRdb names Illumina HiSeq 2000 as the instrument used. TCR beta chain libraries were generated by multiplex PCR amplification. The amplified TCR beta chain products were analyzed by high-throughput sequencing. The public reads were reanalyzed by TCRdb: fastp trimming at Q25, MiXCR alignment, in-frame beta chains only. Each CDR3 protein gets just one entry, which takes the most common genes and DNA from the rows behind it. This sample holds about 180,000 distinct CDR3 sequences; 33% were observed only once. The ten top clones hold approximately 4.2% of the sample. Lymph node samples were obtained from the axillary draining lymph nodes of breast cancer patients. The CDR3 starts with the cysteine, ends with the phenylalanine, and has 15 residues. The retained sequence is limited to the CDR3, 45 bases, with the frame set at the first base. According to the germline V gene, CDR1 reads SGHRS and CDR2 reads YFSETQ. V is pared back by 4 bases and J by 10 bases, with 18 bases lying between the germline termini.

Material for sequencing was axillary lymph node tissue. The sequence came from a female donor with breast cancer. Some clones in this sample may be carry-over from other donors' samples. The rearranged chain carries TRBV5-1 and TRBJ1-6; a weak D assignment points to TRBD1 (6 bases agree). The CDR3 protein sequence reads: CASSQGRGGGSPLHF. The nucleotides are TGCGCCAGCAGCCAGGGGAGAGGGGGAGGATCACCCCTCCACTTT.